This TCR beta chain was obtained from a study of T cell repertoires in cytomegalovirus infection. Study at large: Selection of CMV epitopes for the study included recently identified HLA-C-restricted and well-studied HLA-B-restricted ones. Matching HLA type and CMV infection were both indicated by public TCR beta signatures. Findings and limits, study-wide: CMV-specific TCR beta clonotypes restricted by HLA-C were the ones dominating the ex vivo response. Identification of carriers of CMV plus the relevant HLA was performed using cumulative public TCR beta family frequency.

Notes on this clonotype: As yet, its antigen is unknown.

TCRdb passed the reads through MiXCR, listing each CDR3 protein once. Counted here are some 99,000 distinct CDR3 sequences, about 30% occurring once; the ten biggest clones make up roughly 81%. This CDR3 has 11 amino acids. CDR1 is MNHEY, CDR2 SVGAGI, per germline. V lost 4 bases to trimming and J lost 9 bases, with 9 bases between them. The sequence was obtained from a human donor in good health (CMV status not recorded). Some clones in this sample may be carry-over from other donors' samples. This chain joins TRBV6-5 and TRBJ1-2; D unclear. The material sequenced was CD8+ T cells from cultured PBMCs, taken from culture after CMV antigen stimulation. CDR3 in DNA: TGTGCCAGCAGTTCCAGAGGGAGCTACACCTTC. Protein sequence: CASSSRGSYTF.